This TCR beta chain was found in a study of spatial heterogeneity in lung cancer. As for the study in general: Detection of beta-chain sequences consistently exceeded that of alpha-chain sequences. A strong correlation was found between TCR transcript counts in tumor regions and a T cell module score derived from matched bulk RNA-seq.

The study, taken as a whole, reports: Tumors with more nonsynonymous mutations had more expanded intratumoral alpha and beta TCRs. Ubiquitous and regional nonsynonymous mutations were tracked by counts of ubiquitous and regional expanded TCRs, respectively.

Regarding time point: sample taken at primary tumor resection. Individual TCR cDNA molecules each bore their own unique molecular identifier. Using its own MiXCR run on the 5' RACE reads, TCRdb lists one record per CDR3 protein. The repertoire holds over 25,000 distinct CDR3 sequences, with roughly 7.4% as singletons. The sample holds a few counts of this clonotype. The antigen is unknown. This CDR3 contains 14 residues. V shed 5 bases, J shed 2 bases, and the junction held 4 bases outside the gene matches. Per the germline V gene, CDR1 is MDHEN and CDR2 is SYDVKM. The sample here was lung tumor tissue, taken at surgery. This chain uses TRBV28 with TRBJ1-1; 8 positions match TRBD1. The receptor comes from a male donor with early-stage non-small cell lung cancer. The CDR3 coding sequence is TGTGCCAGCAGTAGACAGGGGAGTAACACTGAAGCTTTCTTT. Encoded protein: CASSRQGSNTEAFF.